The clone carrying this T cell receptor beta chain was picked up one time. The length of the CDR3 is 14 residues. Trimming at V came to 4 bases and at J to 4 bases, leaving 2 bases not matched to a gene. From germline, CDR1 is LGHDT and CDR2 YNNKEL (reference sequence). This specimen belongs to a study of blood T cell repertoires in COVID-19. The wider study: PBMCs, B-cell-depleted T cells, or T cells were the source of the cDNA or gDNA that made up the material.

Here immunoSEQ multiplex PCR was the method, and the copy in TCRdb shows in-frame clones only, minus some. This table holds about 120,000 clones, approximately 90% found once. Sequences were obtained from peripheral blood. The chain employs TRBV3-1 (or the pseudogene TRBV3-2) and TRBJ2-2; 8 nucleotides line up with TRBD1. The TCR was taken from a human donor with active COVID-19. The donor label of this sample is uncertain. The CDR3 protein is CASSRTGFTGELFF. The CDR3 DNA reads TGTGCCAGCAGCCGGACAGGGTTCACCGGGGAGCTGTTTTTT.